This T cell receptor (beta chain) was sequenced in a study of control samples from healthy donors and cancer patients. The table came from immunoSEQ multiplex PCR; TCRdb's copy has only in-frame clones and leaves some out. The sample contains about 92,000 clones, more than 75% of which appear only once. Germline lookup yields CDR1 SGHVS and CDR2 FQNEAQ. This CDR3 region has 17 residues. V was shortened by 0 bases and J by 5 bases, with 19 bases between the two germline ends. The source of this sequence is a woman in her sixties or seventies in good health. This chain connects TRBV7-8 to TRBJ2-5; D is possibly TRBD2 (7 bases). Sequenced input: blood. CDR3 coding DNA: TGTGCCAGCAGCTTAGCGGGGGGGGCTAGCGCAGGGGAGACCCAGTACTTC. It translates to CASSLAGGASAGETQYF.